This T cell receptor (beta chain) was profiled in a study of radiotherapy plus CTLA-4 blockade in lung cancer listed by TCRdb under 2018. Regarding the complete study: Objective responses occurred in roughly a sixth of enrolled patients, and about 33% achieved disease control. The study at large found these results: Early dynamic changes in blood T cell clones, together with increased serum interferon-beta after radiation, were reported as the strongest predictors of response. After treatment with radiotherapy and ipilimumab, TCR clones that originated in tumors expanded in peripheral blood.

Focal radiation therapy combined with CTLA-4 blockade (ipilimumab) was tested in patients with chemo-refractory metastatic non-small-cell lung cancer. The library came from the immunoSEQ multiplex PCR assay. TCRdb provides this immuneACCESS table in a form limited to in-frame rearrangements. Some clones are lacking; in checked studies, under half of them reflect an unresolved V gene, and why the rest are absent is not known. In this sample the table shows fewer than 150,000 clones, 78% of which occur a single time. The ten most abundant clones make up 4.5% to 5.5% of the sample. CDR3 length: 14 amino acids, cysteine to phenylalanine. Only the CDR3 part of the read is kept: 42 bases, read in frame from the first base. CDR1 MNHEY and CDR2 SVGAGI were looked up in the germline V gene. At the junction V is shortened by 5 bases and J by 7 bases; bases outside the gene matches: 10. Notes on this clone: Its antigen has not been determined. There are no base qualities to consult, and no much larger clone falls within one base.

The clonotype was recovered from a human donor with non-small cell lung cancer who had a partial response to radiotherapy plus ipilimumab. The material sequenced was peripheral blood, taken from a patient treated with radiotherapy plus ipilimumab. The V gene is TRBV6-5 and the J gene is TRBJ1-2; 7 bases in the junction line up with TRBD1. The DNA sequence follows: TGTGCCAGCAGTGAAACCCTGACAGGGCCTGGCTACACCTTC. Its coded protein is CASSETLTGPGYTF.